A selection of T cell receptor beta chains follows, all from one sample in a study of shared clonotypes between healthy human individuals. The repertoire was sequenced with immunoSEQ multiplex PCR; TCRdb's copy has only in-frame clones and lacks some. Found here are roughly 1,800,000 clones, 85% to 95% of them singletons; the top ten hold roughly 1%. Sequences were obtained from naive CD8+ T cells sorted from blood. The receptors stem from a man between 18 and 29 years old in good health. Both conserved end residues are part of each CDR3. D genes are given only for firm matches. Where a row states a size, it is once, few, many or the class of an expanded clone; other rows omit it.

>TRBJ1-4|TRBV5-1|NA|NA
CASSPTPNEKLFF
TGCGCCAGCAGCCCCACCCCTAATGAAAAACTGTTTTTT
>TRBJ2-7|TRBV9|NA|NA
CASSVAAGPTYEQYF
TGTGCCAGCAGCGTAGCGGCCGGGCCGACCTACGAGCAGTACTTC
>TRBJ2-1|TRBV18|TRBD2|NA
CASSPTSGGYEQFF
TGTGCCAGCTCACCGACTAGCGGGGGCTATGAGCAGTTCTTC
>TRBJ1-5|TRBV2|NA|NA
CASTEGGFNQPQHF
TGTGCCAGCACCGAGGGGGGTTTCAATCAGCCCCAGCATTTT
>TRBJ1-1|TRBV13|TRBD1|NA
CASSLTGGSAANTEAFF
TGTGCCAGCAGCCTCACAGGGGGCTCGGCGGCGAACACTGAAGCTTTCTTT
>TRBJ1-1|TRBV5-8|NA|NA
CASSLRQAGRFEAFF
TGTGCCAGCAGCTTGCGACAGGCTGGGCGGTTTGAAGCTTTCTTT
>TRBJ2-3|TRBV5-6|NA|many
CASSFRGFFPTSTDTQYF
TGTGCCAGCAGCTTTCGTGGGTTTTTCCCCACAAGCACAGATACGCAGTATTTT
>TRBJ2-4|TRBV10-3|NA|NA
CAISEGGRENIQYF
TGTGCCATCAGTGAGGGGGGGCGGGAAAACATTCAGTACTTC
>TRBJ1-1|TRBV19|NA|few
CASSIAGGLEAFF
TGTGCCAGTAGTATAGCCGGCGGGTTAGAAGCTTTCTTT
>TRBJ2-5|TRBV4-3|TRBD1|NA
CASSQDGTAQETQYF
TGCGCCAGCAGCCAAGATGGGACAGCCCAAGAGACCCAGTACTTC
>TRBJ2-5|TRBV27|TRBD2|NA
CASSLGGLAETQYF
TGTGCCAGCAGTTTAGGAGGACTAGCGGAGACCCAGTACTTC
>TRBJ2-7|TRBV4-1|TRBD2|NA
CASSQVGGDPGQYF
TGCGCCAGCAGCCAAGTTGGGGGGGATCCTGGGCAGTACTTC
>TRBJ2-1|TRBV6-1|NA|NA
CASSEWVGSYNEQFF
TGTGCCAGCAGTGAATGGGTAGGATCCTACAATGAGCAGTTCTTC
>TRBJ2-6|TRBV7-9|NA|NA
CASSSRGGPGANVLTF
TGTGCCAGCAGCTCTAGGGGTGGTCCTGGGGCCAACGTCCTGACTTTC
>TRBJ1-1|TRBV5-8|NA|NA
CASSLSPLNTEAFF
TGTGCCAGCAGTCTGTCCCCTCTAAACACTGAAGCTTTCTTT
>TRBJ2-3|TRBV30|NA|NA
CAWDRLVTDTQYF
TGTGCCTGGGACCGGTTGGTAACAGATACGCAGTATTTT
>TRBJ2-5|TRBV9|NA|NA
CASSVVGRETQYF
TGTGCCAGCAGCGTAGTAGGGCGGGAGACCCAGTACTTC
>TRBJ1-3|TRBV27|NA|NA
CASSLSWGAAGNTIYF
TGTGCCAGCAGTTTATCTTGGGGGGCTGCGGGAAACACCATATATTTT
>TRBJ2-1|TRBV13|NA|once
CASSNTQGGGSSYNEQFF
TGTGCCAGCAGCAATACTCAAGGGGGCGGGAGCTCCTACAATGAGCAGTTCTTC
>TRBJ2-3|TRBV11-2|TRBD2|NA
CASSTSSGTTDTQYF
TGTGCCAGCAGCACATCTAGCGGTACGACAGATACGCAGTATTTT
>TRBJ2-2|TRBV2|NA|few
CASSAHLTPNTGELFF
TGTGCCAGCTCTGCCCACCTTACCCCGAACACCGGGGAGCTGTTTTTT
>TRBJ2-2|TRBV9|NA|NA
CASSVEVGGPNTGELFF
TGTGCCAGCAGCGTAGAGGTCGGGGGCCCGAACACCGGGGAGCTGTTTTTT
>TRBJ2-7|TRBV13|NA|NA
CASSLAGIGYEQYF
TGTGCCAGCAGCTTAGCGGGCATAGGGTACGAGCAGTACTTC
>TRBJ1-1|TRBV28|NA|NA
CASASNTEAFF
TGTGCCAGCGCCTCGAACACTGAAGCTTTCTTT
>TRBJ1-4|TRBV25-1|NA|NA
CASSEYGGDLFKEKLFF
TGTGCCAGCAGTGAATACGGGGGTGACCTTTTCAAAGAAAAACTGTTTTTT
>TRBJ2-7|TRBV6-6|NA|NA
CATRGLGRSASYEQYF
TGTGCCACCCGAGGCCTGGGCCGTAGCGCTTCCTACGAGCAGTACTTC
>TRBJ2-1|TRBV2|TRBD2|NA
CASNIAGRSYNEQFF
TGTGCCAGCAATATAGCGGGGCGCTCCTACAATGAGCAGTTCTTC
>TRBJ2-2|TRBV9|NA|NA
CASSDRQDTGELFF
TGTGCCAGCAGCGACCGACAGGACACCGGGGAGCTGTTTTTT
>TRBJ1-4|TRBV6-6|TRBD1|NA
CASTNLADRAGEKLFF
TGTGCCAGCACTAACCTAGCGGACAGGGCAGGAGAAAAACTGTTTTTT
>TRBJ2-7|TRBV5-1|TRBD1|once
CASSLDRGAYEQYF
TGCGCCAGCAGCTTGGACAGGGGGGCCTACGAGCAGTACTTC
>TRBJ2-2|TRBV13|TRBD2|NA
CASSPGLAGVVGELFF
TGTGCCAGCAGCCCAGGACTAGCGGGAGTAGTTGGGGAGCTGTTTTTT
>TRBJ2-7|TRBV27|TRBD1|once
CASSWTGGNYEQYF
TGTGCCAGCAGTTGGACAGGGGGAAACTACGAGCAGTACTTC
>TRBJ1-1|TRBV27|NA|NA
CATKLGNTEAFF
TGTGCCACCAAACTAGGGAACACTGAAGCTTTCTTT
>TRBJ2-1|TRBV27|NA|NA
CASSSVGGRSYNEQFF
TGTGCCAGCAGCTCAGTCGGGGGTCGCTCCTACAATGAGCAGTTCTTC
>TRBJ2-5|TRBV19|NA|NA
CASSMGSNQETQYF
TGTGCCAGTAGTATGGGCAGTAACCAAGAGACCCAGTACTTC
>TRBJ2-5|TRBV7-9|TRBD1|NA
CASSSLPGQRGWETQYF
TGTGCCAGCAGCTCCCTCCCGGGACAGCGAGGGTGGGAGACCCAGTACTTC
>TRBJ2-1|TRBV4-1|NA|NA
CASSQDPGANEQFF
TGCGCCAGCAGCCAAGATCCGGGGGCGAATGAGCAGTTCTTC
>TRBJ1-2|TRBV9|NA|NA
CASSSPIGGSYGYTF
TGTGCCAGCAGCTCCCCCATAGGGGGGAGCTATGGCTACACCTTC
>TRBJ1-1|TRBV27|NA|NA
CASRPPGVDTEAFF
TGTGCCAGCAGGCCTCCGGGGGTCGACACTGAAGCTTTCTTT
>TRBJ2-7|TRBV27|NA|NA
CASSLGDYAYEQYF
TGTGCCAGCAGTTTAGGGGATTACGCCTACGAGCAGTACTTC
>TRBJ1-2|TRBV7-9|NA|few
CASSLNYGYTF
TGTGCCAGCAGCTTAAACTATGGCTACACCTTC
>TRBJ2-7|TRBV6-1|NA|NA
CASSEAGLYYEQYF
TGTGCCAGCAGTGAAGCGGGACTCTACTACGAGCAGTACTTC
>TRBJ2-7|TRBV10-1|NA|NA
CASSGSQTYEQYF
TGCGCCAGCAGTGGGTCCCAAACCTACGAGCAGTACTTC
>TRBJ2-1|TRBV30|TRBD2|once
CAWSGTSVNNEQFF
TGTGCCTGGTCCGGGACTAGCGTGAACAATGAGCAGTTCTTC
>TRBJ2-4|TRBV27|NA|NA
CASSFLDGTQYF
TGTGCCAGCAGTTTCTTGGACGGGACTCAGTACTTC
>TRBJ2-7|TRBV13|NA|NA
CASSDGSSYEQYF
TGTGCCAGCTCCGACGGGAGCTCCTACGAGCAGTACTTC
>TRBJ2-7|TRBV5-1|NA|NA
CASRFSLEGGDYEQYF
TGCGCCAGCAGGTTTAGTCTGGAGGGTGGGGACTACGAGCAGTACTTC